The following is a T cell receptor (beta chain) sequence with its context. What it binds is not known. It was with 60 Vbeta and 13 Jbeta primers that the PCR ran. Sequenced by immunoSEQ multiplex PCR; TCRdb stores in-frame clones only, minus some. Altogether a few hundred thousand clones are present, around 65% being singletons, with the ten largest covering roughly 2.4%. This CDR3 is 16 amino acids long. Unmatched junction bases numbered 7, after V lost 1 base and J lost 4 bases. CDR1 is SNHLY, CDR2 FYNNEI, per germline. These data come from a study of cytomegalovirus exposure and HLA in healthy donors. Study-wide results and caveats: Reports state that TCR beta sequences accurately predicted most subjects' HLA-A and HLA-B alleles. Researchers had no immune exposure information except CMV serostatus available.

This rearrangement joins TRBV2 to TRBJ2-1; 7 bases line up with TRBD1. This sequence was found in a female donor in good health and CMV-seronegative. Source material: PBMCs. In DNA, the CDR3 is TGTGCCAGCAGTGAAGAGGCAGGGGGACATTACAATGAGCAGTTCTTC. It is translated as CASSEEAGGHYNEQFF.